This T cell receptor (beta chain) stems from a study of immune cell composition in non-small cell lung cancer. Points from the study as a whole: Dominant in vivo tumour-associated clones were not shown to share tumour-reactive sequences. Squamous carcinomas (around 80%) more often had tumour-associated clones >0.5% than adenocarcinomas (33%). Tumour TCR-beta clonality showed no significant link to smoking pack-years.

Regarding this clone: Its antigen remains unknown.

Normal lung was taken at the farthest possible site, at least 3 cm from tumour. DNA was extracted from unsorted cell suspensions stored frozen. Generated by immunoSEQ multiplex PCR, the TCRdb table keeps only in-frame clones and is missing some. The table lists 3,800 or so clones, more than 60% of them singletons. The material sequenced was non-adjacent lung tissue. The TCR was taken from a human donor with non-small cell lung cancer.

CDR3: CASTETGINYGYTF. CDR3 DNA: TGCGCCAGCACCGAGACAGGGATCAACTATGGCTACACCTTC. The chain has TRBV4-1 and TRBJ1-2; 7 bases line up with TRBD1. V was pared by 7 bases and J by 2 bases, with 7 bases of the junction left unmatched. The CDR3 is 14 amino acids. From germline, CDR1 is MGHRA and CDR2 YSYEKL.